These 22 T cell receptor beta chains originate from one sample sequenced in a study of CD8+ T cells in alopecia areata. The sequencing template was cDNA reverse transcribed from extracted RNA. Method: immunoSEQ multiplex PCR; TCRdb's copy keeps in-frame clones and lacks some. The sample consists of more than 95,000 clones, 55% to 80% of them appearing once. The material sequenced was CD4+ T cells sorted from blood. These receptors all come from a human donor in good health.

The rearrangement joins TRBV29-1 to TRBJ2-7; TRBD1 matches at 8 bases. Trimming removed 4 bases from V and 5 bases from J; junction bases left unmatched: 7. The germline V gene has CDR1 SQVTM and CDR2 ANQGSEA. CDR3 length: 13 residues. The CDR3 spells CSVGGRGLDEQYF. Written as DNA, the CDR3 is TGCAGCGTTGGTGGCAGGGGGCTCGACGAGCAGTACTTC.

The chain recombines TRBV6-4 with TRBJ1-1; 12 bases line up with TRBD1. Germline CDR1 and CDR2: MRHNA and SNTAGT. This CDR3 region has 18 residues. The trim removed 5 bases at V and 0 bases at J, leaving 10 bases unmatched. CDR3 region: CASSSTAGTGGMNTEAFF. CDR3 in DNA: TGTGCCAGCAGTTCCACAGCCGGGACAGGGGGCATGAACACTGAAGCTTTCTTT.

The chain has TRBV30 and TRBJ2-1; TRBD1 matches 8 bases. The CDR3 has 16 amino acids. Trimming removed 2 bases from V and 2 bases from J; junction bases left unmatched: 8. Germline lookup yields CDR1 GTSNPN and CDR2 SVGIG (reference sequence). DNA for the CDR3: TGTGCCTGGAGTCCACCTCAGGGGGCTCCCTACAATGAGCAGTTCTTC. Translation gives CAWSPPQGAPYNEQFF.

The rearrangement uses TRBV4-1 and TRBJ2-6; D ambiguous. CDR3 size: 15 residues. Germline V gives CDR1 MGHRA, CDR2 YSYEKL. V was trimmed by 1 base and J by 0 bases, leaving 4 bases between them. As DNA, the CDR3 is TGCGCCAGCAGCCAAGTGGCCTCTGGGGCCAACGTCCTGACTTTC. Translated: CASSQVASGANVLTF.

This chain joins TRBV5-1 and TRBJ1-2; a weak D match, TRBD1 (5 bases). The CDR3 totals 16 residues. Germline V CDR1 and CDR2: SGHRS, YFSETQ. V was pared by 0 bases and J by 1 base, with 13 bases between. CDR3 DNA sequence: TGCGCCAGCAGCTTGGATCGGACATCCGATAACTATGGCTACACCTTC. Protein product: CASSLDRTSDNYGYTF.

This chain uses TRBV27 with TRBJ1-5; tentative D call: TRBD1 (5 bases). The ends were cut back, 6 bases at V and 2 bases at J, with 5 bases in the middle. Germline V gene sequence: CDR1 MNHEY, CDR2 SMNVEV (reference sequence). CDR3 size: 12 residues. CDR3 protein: CASRGGNQPQHF. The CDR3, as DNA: TGTGCCAGCAGGGGGGGCAATCAGCCCCAGCATTTT.

The CDR3 region has the DNA TGTGCCAGCAGCGAGGGAAGCTCCTACAATGAGCAGTTCTTC. It encodes CASSEGSSYNEQFF. The genes are TRBV5-4 and TRBJ2-1, with D maybe TRBD2 (5 bases). The CDR3 is 14 residues long. The germline V and J ends were trimmed by 4 bases and 0 bases, with 8 bases remaining between them. The germline V gene encodes CDR1 SGHNT and CDR2 YYREEE (reference sequence).

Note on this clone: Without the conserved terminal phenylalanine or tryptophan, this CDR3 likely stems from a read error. CDR3 in amino acids: CASSSRRQGAYEQYL. CDR3 in DNA: TGTGCCAGCAGCTCCCGACGACAGGGGGCCTACGAGCAGTACCTC. V gene TRBV7-3 combines with J gene TRBJ2-7; 9 bases line up with TRBD1. This CDR3 has 15 amino acids. Per germline, CDR1 SGHTA and CDR2 FQGTGA. V lost 4 bases, J lost 2 bases, and 6 bases stayed unmatched.

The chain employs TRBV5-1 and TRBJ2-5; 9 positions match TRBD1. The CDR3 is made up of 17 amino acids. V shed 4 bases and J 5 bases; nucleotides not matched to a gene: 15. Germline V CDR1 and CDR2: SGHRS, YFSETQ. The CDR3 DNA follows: TGCGCCAGCAGCGGCTACACTCCGGGACAGGGTGGGGAGACCCAGTACTTC. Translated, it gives CASSGYTPGQGGETQYF. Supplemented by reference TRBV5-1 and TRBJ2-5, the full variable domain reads KAGVTQTPRYLIKTRGQQVTLSCSPISGHRSVSWYQQTPGQGLQFLFEYFSETQRNKGNFPGRFSGRQFSNSRSEMNVSTLELGDSALYLCASSGYTPGQGGETQYFGPGTRLLVL.

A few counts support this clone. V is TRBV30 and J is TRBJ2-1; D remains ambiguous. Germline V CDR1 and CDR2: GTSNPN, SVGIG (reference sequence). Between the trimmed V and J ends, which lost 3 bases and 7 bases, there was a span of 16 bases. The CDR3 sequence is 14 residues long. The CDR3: CAWRDVIPGNEQFF. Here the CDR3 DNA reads TGTGCCTGGAGGGACGTCATCCCTGGGAATGAGCAGTTCTTC.

CDR3 DNA: TGTGCCAGCAGAAAAGAGGGCTCCTATAATTCACCCCTCCACTTT. It specifies CASRKEGSYNSPLHF. V gene TRBV6-5 combines with J gene TRBJ1-6; no clear D gene. CDR1 and CDR2 from the germline V gene are MNHEY and SVGAGI. Trimming stripped 6 bases from V and 0 bases from J, with 9 bases between. This CDR3 has 15 amino acids.

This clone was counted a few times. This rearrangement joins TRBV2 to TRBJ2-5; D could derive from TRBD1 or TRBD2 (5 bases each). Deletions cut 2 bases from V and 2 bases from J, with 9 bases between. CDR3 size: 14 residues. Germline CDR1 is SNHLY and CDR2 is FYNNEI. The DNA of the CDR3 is TGTGCCAGCAGTGAATCGGGACGGCAAGAGACCCAGTACTTC. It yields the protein CASSESGRQETQYF.

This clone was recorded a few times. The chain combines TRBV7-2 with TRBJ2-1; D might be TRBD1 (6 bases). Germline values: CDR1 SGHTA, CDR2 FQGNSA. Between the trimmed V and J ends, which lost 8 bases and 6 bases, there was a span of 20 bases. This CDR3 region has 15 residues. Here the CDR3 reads CASSDRDTYSNEQFF. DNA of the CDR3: TGTGCCAGCTCTGACCGGGACACTTACTCCAATGAGCAGTTCTTC. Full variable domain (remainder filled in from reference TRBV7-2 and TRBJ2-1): GAGVSQSPSNKVTEKGKDVELRCDPISGHTALYWYRQSLGQGLEFLIYFQGNSAPDKSGLPSDRFSAERTGGSVSTLTIQRTQQEDSAVYLCASSDRDTYSNEQFFGPGTRLTVL.

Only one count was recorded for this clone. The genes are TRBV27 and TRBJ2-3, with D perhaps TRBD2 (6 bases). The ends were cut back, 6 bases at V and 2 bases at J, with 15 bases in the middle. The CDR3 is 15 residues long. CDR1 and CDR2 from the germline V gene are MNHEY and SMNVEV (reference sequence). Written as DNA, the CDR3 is TGTGCCAGCAGGGACTATCCGGGGATCACAGATACGCAGTATTTT. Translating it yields CASRDYPGITDTQYF.

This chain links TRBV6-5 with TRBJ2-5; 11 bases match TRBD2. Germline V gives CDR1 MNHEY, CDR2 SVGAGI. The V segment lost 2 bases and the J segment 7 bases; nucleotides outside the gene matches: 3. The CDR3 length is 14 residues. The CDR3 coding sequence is TGTGCCAGCAGTTACGTCACTAGCGGGGGGACCCAGTACTTC. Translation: CASSYVTSGGTQYF.

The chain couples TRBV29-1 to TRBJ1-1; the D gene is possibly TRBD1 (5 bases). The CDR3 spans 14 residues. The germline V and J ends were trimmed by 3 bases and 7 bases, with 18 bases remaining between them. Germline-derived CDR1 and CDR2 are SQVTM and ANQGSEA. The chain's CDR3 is CSVDSLGGTGEAFF. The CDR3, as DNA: TGCAGCGTTGATAGTCTGGGGGGGACTGGTGAAGCTTTCTTT.

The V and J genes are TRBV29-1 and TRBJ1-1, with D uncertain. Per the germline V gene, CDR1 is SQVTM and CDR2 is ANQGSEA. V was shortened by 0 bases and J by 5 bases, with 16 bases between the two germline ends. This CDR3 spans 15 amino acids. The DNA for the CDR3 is TGCAGCGTTGAAGAAGGCGGGAAGAAAGGGACTGAAGCTTTCTTT. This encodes CSVEEGGKKGTEAFF.

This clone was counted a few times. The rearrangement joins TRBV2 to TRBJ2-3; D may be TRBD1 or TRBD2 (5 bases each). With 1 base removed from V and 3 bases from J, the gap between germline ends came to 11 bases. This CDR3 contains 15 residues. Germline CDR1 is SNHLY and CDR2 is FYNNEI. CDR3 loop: CASSEEGLATDTQYF. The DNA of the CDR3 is TGTGCCAGCAGTGAAGAGGGGCTAGCTACAGATACGCAGTATTTT.

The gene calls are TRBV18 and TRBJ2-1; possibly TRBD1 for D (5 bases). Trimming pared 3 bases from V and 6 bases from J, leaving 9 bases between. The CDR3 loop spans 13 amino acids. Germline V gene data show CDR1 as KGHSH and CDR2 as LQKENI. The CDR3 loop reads CASSPQTGNEQFF. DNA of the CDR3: TGTGCCAGCTCACCCCAAACAGGCAATGAGCAGTTCTTC.

CDR3 sequence reads: CASSSDYNNEQFF. DNA of the CDR3: TGCGCCAGCAGCTCCGACTACAACAATGAGCAGTTCTTC. This chain joins TRBV5-1 and TRBJ2-1, with D possibly TRBD2 on 5 matching bases. The CDR3 has 13 amino acids. Looked up from germline, CDR1 is SGHRS and CDR2 is YFSETQ. With 3 bases removed from V and 5 bases from J, the gap between germline ends came to 9 bases.

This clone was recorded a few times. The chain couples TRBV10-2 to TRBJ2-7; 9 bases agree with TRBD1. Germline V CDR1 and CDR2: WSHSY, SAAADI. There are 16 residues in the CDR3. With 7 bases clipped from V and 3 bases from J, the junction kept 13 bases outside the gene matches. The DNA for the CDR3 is TGCGCCAGCAAGAGACCGGGACAGGGAACGGGCTACGAGCAGTACTTC. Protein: CASKRPGQGTGYEQYF.

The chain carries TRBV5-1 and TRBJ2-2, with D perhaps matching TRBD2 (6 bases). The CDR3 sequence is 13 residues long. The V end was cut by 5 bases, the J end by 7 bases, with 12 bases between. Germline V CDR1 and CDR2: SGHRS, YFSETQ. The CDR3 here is CASSRDSGGELFF. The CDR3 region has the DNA TGCGCCAGCAGTCGGGACTCTGGCGGGGAGCTGTTTTTT.